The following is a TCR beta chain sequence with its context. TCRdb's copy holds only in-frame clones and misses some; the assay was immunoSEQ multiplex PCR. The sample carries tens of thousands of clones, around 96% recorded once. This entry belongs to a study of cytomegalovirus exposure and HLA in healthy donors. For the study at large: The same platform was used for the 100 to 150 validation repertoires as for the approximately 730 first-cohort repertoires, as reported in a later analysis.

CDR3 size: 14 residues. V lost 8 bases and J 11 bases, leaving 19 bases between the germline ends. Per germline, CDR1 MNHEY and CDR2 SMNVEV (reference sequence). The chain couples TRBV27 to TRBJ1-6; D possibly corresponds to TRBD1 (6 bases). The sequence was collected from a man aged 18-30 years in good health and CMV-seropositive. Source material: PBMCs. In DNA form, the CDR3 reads TGTGCCAGCCAAATTCTCACAGGGTATCCACCCCTCCACTTT. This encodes CASQILTGYPPLHF.